This T cell receptor beta chain was sequenced for a study of blood T cells in healthy people across ages. From germline, CDR1 is SGDLS and CDR2 YYNGEE. V shed 0 bases, J shed 3 bases, and the junction held 2 bases outside the gene matches. This CDR3 spans 14 amino acids. For the second PCR, which ran for about 6 to 11 cycles, a sample-barcoded 5' primer and a J-beta primer mix were used. TCRdb re-called the 5' RACE reads through MiXCR, storing one row per CDR3 protein. This sample yields around 1,000,000 distinct CDR3 sequences, of which approximately 26% are seen a single time; about 0.8% belongs to the top ten. This same sample was also part of a study on T cells of mothers and their children.

Sequenced material: blood. The sequence was collected from a girl aged 2 to 10 in good health. The chain couples TRBV9 to TRBJ1-1; TRBD1 matches at 7 bases. This CDR3 reads CASSVEGGYTEAFF. In DNA, the CDR3 is TGTGCCAGCAGCGTAGAAGGGGGCTACACTGAAGCTTTCTTT.